Each of the 31 T cell receptor beta chains below was sequenced from the same sample in a study of blood T cell repertoires in COVID-19. Method: immunoSEQ multiplex PCR; TCRdb's copy keeps in-frame clones and lacks some. There are 270,000 or so clones in the sample; over 75% occur only once, and less than 15% lies in the top ten. Sequencing was carried out using peripheral blood. These receptor sequences come from a human donor in a cohort sampled during active COVID-19.

The chain's CDR3 is CASSIGTGFPPFIPEAFF. CDR3 DNA sequence: TGTGCCAGTAGTATAGGGACAGGATTTCCCCCGTTTATCCCGGAAGCTTTCTTT. The V gene is TRBV19, the J gene TRBJ1-1; 7 positions match TRBD1. The CDR3 totals 18 residues. Trimming took 1 base from V and 8 from J; bases not matched to a gene: 19. Germline CDR1 and CDR2: LNHDA and SQIVND (reference sequence).

The chain combines TRBV4-1 with TRBJ2-1, with a possible D match to TRBD2 (6 bases). The V gene lost 5 bases and the J gene lost 2 bases, with 13 bases spanning the gap. Germline loops: CDR1 MGHRA, CDR2 YSYEKL. The CDR3 runs to 15 residues. The CDR3 loop is CASSSGTLPYNEQFF. CDR3 sequence (DNA): TGCGCCAGCAGCTCCGGGACTCTTCCCTACAATGAGCAGTTCTTC.

This chain links TRBV19 with TRBJ1-1, with 8 bases that match TRBD1. CDR1 and CDR2 from the germline V gene are LNHDA and SQIVND (reference sequence). The V and J ends lost 2 bases and 4 bases, in that order; junction bases with no gene match: 12. The CDR3 is made up of 17 amino acids. CDR3 sequence (DNA): TGTGCCAGTAGTATACTCCCCGGACAGGGAGGGATCACTGAAGCTTTCTTT. It codes for CASSILPGQGGITEAFF. Based on the CDR3 plus reference TRBV19 and TRBJ1-1, the full variable domain is DGGITQSPKYLFRKEGQNVTLSCEQNLNHDAMYWYRQDPGQGLRLIYYSQIVNDFQKGDIAEGYSVSREKKESFPLTVTSAQKNPTAFYLCASSILPGQGGITEAFFGQGTRLTVV.

The V and J genes are TRBV28 and TRBJ1-1; maybe TRBD1 (5 bases). The V gene lost 4 bases and the J gene lost 11 bases, with 11 bases spanning the gap. This CDR3 comprises 11 residues. In germline, CDR1 is MDHEN, CDR2 SYDVKM. The CDR3 DNA is TGTGCCAGCAGTTATCAGGGATCGGCTTTCTTT. Translated, it gives CASSYQGSAFF.

This chain links TRBV11-2 with TRBJ2-1; 9 bases align to TRBD2. The CDR3 runs 15 residues. The germline gives CDR1 SGHAT, CDR2 FQNNGV. V shed 7 bases, J shed 3 bases, and the junction held 7 bases outside the gene matches. This CDR3 is CASTVAGDRYNEQFF. CDR3 nucleotides: TGTGCCAGCACCGTAGCGGGGGATCGCTACAATGAGCAGTTCTTC.

The genes are TRBV19 and TRBJ1-4; 8 bases map to TRBD1. The length of the CDR3 is 16 residues. CDR1 LNHDA and CDR2 SQIVND come from the germline V gene (reference sequence). V was clipped by 5 bases and J by 0 bases; unmatched bases: 5. Written as DNA, the CDR3 is TGTGCCAGTAGTCCACGGACAGGGCCAACTAATGAAAAACTGTTTTTT. Translating gives CASSPRTGPTNEKLFF.

The chain is built from TRBV2 and TRBJ1-6, with 10 bases identical to TRBD1. The CDR3 has 16 amino acids. Germline trimming cut 5 bases from V and 10 bases from J; bases unmatched to any gene: 11. Germline CDR1 SNHLY, CDR2 FYNNEI. The CDR3 DNA reads TGTGCCAGCAGTAGAAGTCCGGGACAGGGGAACTCACCCCTCCACTTT. As protein: CASSRSPGQGNSPLHF. Filled out from reference TRBV2 and TRBJ1-6, the complete variable domain reads EPEVTQTPSHQVTQMGQEVILRCVPISNHLYFYWYRQILGQKVEFLVSFYNNEISEKSEIFDDQFSVERPDGSNFTLKIRSTKLEDSAMYFCASSRSPGQGNSPLHFGNGTRLTVT.

The chain joins TRBV6-6 to TRBJ2-7; 11 positions match TRBD1. Germline V gives CDR1 MNHNY, CDR2 SVGAGI (reference sequence). CDR3 length: 20 residues. Losses at the gene ends were 6 bases for V and 4 bases for J; bases not matched to a gene: 23. The CDR3 is CASSSPLNPGPGQGGYEQYF. The CDR3 nucleotides read TGTGCCAGCAGCTCCCCCCTAAACCCAGGCCCGGGACAGGGGGGTTACGAGCAGTACTTC.

The chain links TRBV28 to TRBJ2-5; possibly TRBD1 for D (5 bases). Germline V gene lookup returns CDR1 MDHEN and CDR2 SYDVKM. Trimming left V 4 bases short and J 6 bases short, with 15 bases between. The CDR3 is 14 residues long. The CDR3 is CASSSSQGFKTQYF. The CDR3 bases are TGTGCCAGCAGTTCATCCCAGGGTTTTAAGACCCAGTACTTC. Variable domain in full (rest from reference TRBV28 and TRBJ2-5): DVKVTQSSRYLVKRTGEKVFLECVQDMDHENMFWYRQDPGLGLRLIYFSYDVKMKEKGDIPEGYSVSREKKERFSLILESASTNQTSMYLCASSSSQGFKTQYFGPGTRLLVL.

This clone was recorded once. The chain carries TRBV12-5 and TRBJ2-1; weak D call: TRBD2 (5 bases). The V gene lost 6 bases and the J gene lost 9 bases, with 15 bases spanning the gap. The CDR3 extends over 13 amino acids. From germline, CDR1 is LGHNT and CDR2 FRNRAP. CDR3 residues: CASGPAAGGEQFF. DNA for the CDR3: TGTGCTAGTGGACCTGCGGCGGGCGGTGAGCAGTTCTTC.

The chain combines TRBV27 with TRBJ2-7, with TRBD2 matching 14 bases. With 5 bases clipped from V and 6 bases from J, the junction kept 9 bases outside the gene matches. Germline CDR1 is MNHEY and CDR2 is SMNVEV (reference sequence). The CDR3 sequence is 16 residues long. The CDR3 region is CASSQGTSGRRSEQYF. DNA of the CDR3: TGTGCCAGCAGTCAGGGGACTAGCGGGAGACGATCCGAGCAGTACTTC.

V is TRBV19 and J is TRBJ1-2; 7 bases fit TRBD1. The CDR3 sequence is 15 residues long. Germline V lookup: CDR1 LNHDA, CDR2 SQIVND (reference sequence). Trimming took 5 bases from V and 6 from J; bases not matched to a gene: 12. The CDR3 region is CASSPLRGTPDGYTF. The CDR3 DNA reads TGTGCCAGTAGTCCCCTCAGGGGGACGCCGGATGGCTACACCTTC.

The CDR3 spells CSVAGVKEKLFF. For the CDR3, the DNA is TGCAGCGTTGCAGGGGTCAAAGAAAAACTGTTTTTT. The chain has TRBV29-1 and TRBJ1-4; a weak D match, TRBD1 (6 bases). V dropped 4 bases and J dropped 8 bases, with 11 bases sitting between them. Germline V gene data show CDR1 as SQVTM and CDR2 as ANQGSEA. This CDR3 region has 12 residues.

The rearrangement joins TRBV28 to TRBJ2-1; 10 bases line up with TRBD2. With V trimmed by 7 bases and J by 9 bases, 18 bases remained unmatched. The CDR3 runs to 17 residues. Germline lookup yields CDR1 MDHEN and CDR2 SYDVKM. DNA of the CDR3: TGTGCCAGCATTCCTAGCGGGAGCCCCGTTCCTCGTGGTGAGCAGTTCTTC. This codes for CASIPSGSPVPRGEQFF. The full variable domain, with the rest looked up from reference TRBV28 and TRBJ2-1, is DVKVTQSSRYLVKRTGEKVFLECVQDMDHENMFWYRQDPGLGLRLIYFSYDVKMKEKGDIPEGYSVSREKKERFSLILESASTNQTSMYLCASIPSGSPVPRGEQFFGPGTRLTVL.

V and J are TRBV19 and TRBJ1-2; 10 nucleotides agree with TRBD1. V was clipped by 6 bases and J by 4 bases; unmatched bases: 5. The length of the CDR3 is 14 residues. Germline V gives CDR1 LNHDA, CDR2 SQIVND (reference sequence). In nucleotides, the CDR3 is TGTGCCAGTAGGGGGACAGGGGCAATCTATGGCTACACCTTC. Translation gives CASRGTGAIYGYTF.

This clone appeared once. The V call is TRBV6-5, the J call TRBJ2-3; weak D call: TRBD2 (5 bases). The CDR3 totals 15 residues. Trimming pared 6 bases from V and 8 bases from J, leaving 21 bases between. CDR1 is MNHEY, CDR2 SVGAGI, per germline. The CDR3 spells CASRSALSETGTQYF. CDR3 sequence (DNA): TGTGCCAGCAGGTCAGCTCTTAGCGAGACCGGTACGCAGTATTTT.

A remark on this clone: The junction departs from germline at one end; a sequencing error may be responsible. The V gene is TRBV4-3, the J gene TRBJ2-1; 10 positions match TRBD2. The CDR3 runs to 17 residues. Germline loops: CDR1 LGHNA, CDR2 YSLEER. Here the CDR3 reads CASSQDRTSGTYNEQFF. CDR3 sequence (DNA): TGCGCCAGCAGCCAAGATCGAACTAGCGGGACCTATAATGAGCAGTTCTTC.

This clone came up a few times. The rearrangement uses TRBV19 and TRBJ1-3, with D possibly TRBD1 on 6 matching bases. The germline V gene encodes CDR1 LNHDA and CDR2 SQIVND (reference sequence). CDR3 length: 13 residues. The V gene lost 8 bases and the J gene lost 0 bases, with 8 bases spanning the gap. In DNA, the CDR3 is TGTGCCAGTCAACAGGGCTCTGGAAACACCATATATTTT. This sequence encodes CASQQGSGNTIYF.

A single count supports this clone. The chain employs TRBV19 and TRBJ1-6; the D is unclear. This CDR3 is built from 13 residues. The germline V gene encodes CDR1 LNHDA and CDR2 SQIVND (reference sequence). The germline V and J ends were trimmed by 7 bases and 10 bases, with 14 bases remaining between them. The CDR3 nucleotides are TGTGCCAGTACAGGTCAGGCCCGATCACCCCTCCACTTT. Translating it yields CASTGQARSPLHF. Based on the CDR3 plus reference TRBV19 and TRBJ1-6, the full variable domain is DGGITQSPKYLFRKEGQNVTLSCEQNLNHDAMYWYRQDPGQGLRLIYYSQIVNDFQKGDIAEGYSVSREKKESFPLTVTSAQKNPTAFYLCASTGQARSPLHFGNGTRLTVT.

This chain joins TRBV27 and TRBJ2-3, with 8 bases lining up with TRBD1. CDR1 MNHEY and CDR2 SMNVEV come from the germline V gene (reference sequence). V lost 4 bases, J lost 5 bases, and 8 bases stayed unmatched. There are 15 residues in the CDR3. For the CDR3, the DNA is TGTGCCAGCAGTTCCCCCGGGACAGGAGTAGATACGCAGTATTTT. It translates to CASSSPGTGVDTQYF.

This clone has a handful of counts. The CDR3 here is CASSKREISRWELFF. CDR3 in DNA: TGTGCCAGCAGCAAACGGGAGATCAGTCGGTGGGAGCTGTTTTTT. The chain carries TRBV3-1 (or the pseudogene TRBV3-2) and TRBJ2-2, with D possibly TRBD2 on 6 matching bases. Germline loops: CDR1 LGHDT, CDR2 YNNKEL (reference sequence). V was cut by 5 bases and J by 9 bases, with 19 bases left in between. The CDR3 consists of 15 residues.

The sample holds one count of this clone. V is TRBV6-5 and J is TRBJ2-2; D is possibly TRBD1 (7 bases). Germline values: CDR1 MNHEY, CDR2 SVGAGI. The CDR3 contains 14 residues. Trimming shortened V by 7 bases and J by 3 bases, and 12 bases separated the two germline ends. This CDR3 reads CASTDREDTGELFF. The CDR3 DNA reads TGTGCCAGCACCGACAGGGAGGACACCGGGGAGCTGTTTTTT.

In the case of this clone: The junction does not match germline at one end; this may be a read error. The chain carries TRBV6-1 and TRBJ2-1, with a possible D match to TRBD1 (5 bases). Per the germline V gene, CDR1 is MNHNS and CDR2 is SASEGT. The CDR3 length is 15 residues. The CDR3 sequence is CASSQAAQGPREQFF. CDR3 bases: TGTGCCAGCAGTCAAGCAGCTCAGGGTCCTCGTGAGCAGTTCTTC.

The chain carries TRBV30 and TRBJ1-3, with 7 bases that match TRBD1. The CDR3 contains 14 residues. The junction had 5 bases not matched to a gene; V was cut back by 1 base and J by 5 bases. In germline, CDR1 is GTSNPN, CDR2 SVGIG (reference sequence). The CDR3 reads CAWSARDSRNTIYF. CDR3 coding DNA: TGTGCCTGGAGTGCTCGGGACAGCCGAAACACCATATATTTT.

The rearrangement links TRBV15 to TRBJ2-3; D is unclear. The CDR3 is 15 amino acids. Germline V gene lookup returns CDR1 LNHNV and CDR2 YYDKDF (reference sequence). V was trimmed by 0 bases and J by 3 bases, leaving 10 bases between them. DNA for the CDR3: TGTGCCACCAGCAGAGATCGAAGGAGAACAGATACGCAGTATTTT. This encodes CATSRDRRRTDTQYF.

The rearrangement uses TRBV11-3 and TRBJ2-1, with 8 positions matching TRBD2. Germline CDR1 SGHNT, CDR2 YENEEA. The CDR3 is 15 residues long. V shed 2 bases and J 5 bases; nucleotides not matched to a gene: 5. In DNA, the CDR3 is TGTGCCAGCAGCTTAACCGGGAGGGCCCACAATGAGCAGTTCTTC. Translated, it gives CASSLTGRAHNEQFF.

The chain uses TRBV28 and TRBJ1-5, with a tentative D call TRBD1 (5 bases). V was pared by 2 bases and J by 12 bases, with 17 bases between. The CDR3 loop spans 14 amino acids. Germline-derived CDR1 and CDR2 are MDHEN and SYDVKM. The CDR3 sequence is CASSLVEGPKLQHF. The CDR3 bases are TGTGCCAGCAGTTTAGTGGAGGGACCCAAGCTCCAGCATTTT.

The rearrangement joins TRBV5-1 to TRBJ1-1; tentatively, D is TRBD1 (6 bases). CDR1 is SGHRS and CDR2 is YFSETQ in the germline V gene. V shed 3 bases and J shed 6 bases, with 12 bases lying between them. The CDR3 is made up of 13 amino acids. The CDR3 coding sequence is TGCGCCAGCAGCTGGGGGACACTGGCTGAAGCTTTCTTT. It encodes CASSWGTLAEAFF. The full variable domain, in which reference TRBV5-1 and TRBJ1-1 provide the parts outside the CDR3, is KAGVTQTPRYLIKTRGQQVTLSCSPISGHRSVSWYQQTPGQGLQFLFEYFSETQRNKGNFPGRFSGRQFSNSRSEMNVSTLELGDSALYLCASSWGTLAEAFFGQGTRLTVV.

The chain uses TRBV30 and TRBJ2-2; a possible D gene is TRBD2 (6 bases). The germline V gene encodes CDR1 GTSNPN and CDR2 SVGIG (reference sequence). The CDR3 extends over 15 amino acids. V was clipped by 2 bases and J by 5 bases, with 15 bases between them. CDR3 sequence (DNA): TGTGCCTGGAGTTCAGGAGGGAGTTTTACCGGGGAGCTGTTTTTT. Amino acid sequence: CAWSSGGSFTGELFF.

The J gene is TRBJ2-4, the V gene TRBV4-1; D ambiguous. This CDR3 has 15 residues. With 0 bases removed from V and 4 bases from J, the gap between germline ends came to 10 bases. CDR1 is MGHRA, CDR2 YSYEKL, per germline. For the CDR3, the DNA is TGCGCCAGCAGCCAAGATCAAGCCCCTAAAAACATTCAGTACTTC. It is translated as CASSQDQAPKNIQYF.

The chain combines TRBV6-2 or TRBV6-3 with TRBJ2-4; TRBD1 matches at 7 bases. The CDR3 is 16 residues long. With V trimmed by 1 base and J by 5 bases, 8 bases remained unmatched. Germline-derived CDR1 and CDR2 are MNHEY and SVGEGT. The CDR3 loop reads CASSYLPGQHENIQYF. The CDR3 DNA reads TGTGCCAGCAGTTACTTACCGGGACAGCATGAAAACATTCAGTACTTC.